A selection of T cell receptor beta chains follows, all from one sample in a study of control samples from healthy donors and cancer patients. Data came from immunoSEQ multiplex PCR; TCRdb stores just in-frame clones and leaves some out. Counted here are more than 95,000 clones, about nine tenths occurring once; the ten biggest clones make up around 8.7%. The sample taken for sequencing was blood. The source is a man aged 40-49 years in good health. Each CDR3 is given with its conserved first and last residue. A D gene is named only where the DNA matches it firmly. For some rows the clone size is stated as once, few or many, or as a class when expanded; others skip it.

j_gene	v_gene	d_gene	abundance	CDR3aa	CDR3nt
TRBJ2-5	TRBV11-3	-	-	CASSLVEVEETQYF	TGTGCCAGCAGCTTAGTTGAGGTAGAAGAGACCCAGTACTTC
TRBJ2-6	TRBV19	-	-	CASSPQGAGSGANVLTF	TGTGCCAGTAGCCCACAGGGAGCTGGCTCTGGGGCCAACGTCCTGACTTTC
TRBJ1-5	TRBV6-1	TRBD1	-	CASSEARGRGNQPQHF	TGTGCCAGCAGTGAAGCGAGGGGGCGGGGCAATCAGCCCCAGCATTTT
TRBJ2-7	TRBV7-9	TRBD1	-	CASRGRGPGEQYF	TGTGCCAGCAGGGGCAGGGGGCCGGGCGAGCAGTACTTC
TRBJ1-1	TRBV19	-	-	CASSVWVNTEAFF	TGTGCCAGTAGTGTCTGGGTGAACACTGAAGCTTTCTTT
TRBJ1-3	TRBV11-2	-	-	CASRQQGSGNTIYF	TGTGCCAGTAGACAACAAGGCTCTGGAAACACCATATATTTT
TRBJ2-5	TRBV3-1/TRBV3-2	-	-	CASSQESGGAGETQYF	TGTGCCAGCAGCCAAGAAAGTGGGGGGGCCGGTGAGACCCAGTACTTC
TRBJ2-2	TRBV4-3	-	-	CASSHLAERAGELFF	TGCGCCAGCAGCCATCTGGCGGAGAGGGCCGGGGAGCTGTTTTTT
TRBJ1-4	TRBV12-3/TRBV12-4	-	-	CASSRSEKLFF	TGTGCCAGCAGCCGCAGTGAAAAACTGTTTTTT
TRBJ2-3	TRBV5-4	TRBD2	-	CASSHPGLAGGGTDTQYF	TGTGCCAGCAGCCATCCGGGACTAGCGGGGGGTGGCACAGATACGCAGTATTTT
TRBJ1-4	TRBV4-3	TRBD1	-	CASSQGTGAEKLFF	TGCGCCAGCAGCCAAGGGACAGGGGCTGAAAAACTGTTTTTT
TRBJ2-2	TRBV7-9	TRBD2	-	CASRGEGLNTGELFF	TGTGCCAGCCGGGGGGAGGGGTTGAACACCGGGGAGCTGTTTTTT
TRBJ1-2	TRBV4-1	TRBD1	-	CASSLREGADGYTF	TGCGCCAGCAGCTTGAGGGAGGGGGCGGATGGCTACACCTTC
TRBJ1-1	TRBV6-5	-	-	CASSYQDGSPEAFF	TGTGCCAGCAGTTACCAGGACGGATCCCCTGAAGCTTTCTTT
TRBJ1-2	TRBV6-6	-	-	CASMAIDDGYTF	TGTGCCAGCATGGCCATCGATGATGGCTACACCTTC
TRBJ2-1	TRBV9	TRBD2	-	CASSVAGLAANEQFF	TGTGCCAGCAGCGTAGCGGGACTAGCGGCTAATGAGCAGTTCTTC
TRBJ2-1	TRBV6-1	TRBD1	few	CASSEFLGGTGRKNEQFF	TGTGCCAGCAGTGAATTTTTGGGGGGGACAGGGAGAAAGAATGAGCAGTTCTTC
TRBJ1-2	TRBV24-1	-	-	CATSDPSTSNYGYTF	TGTGCCACCAGTGATCCATCGACCTCTAACTATGGCTACACCTTC
TRBJ1-4	TRBV6-6	-	-	CASSYRQENEKLFF	TGTGCCAGCAGTTATAGGCAGGAAAATGAAAAACTGTTTTTT
TRBJ1-1	TRBV12-5	-	-	CASGLHRNTEAFF	TGTGCTAGTGGTTTGCACCGTAACACTGAAGCTTTCTTT
TRBJ1-5	TRBV6-2/TRBV6-3	-	-	CASSPLEGRWGQPQHF	TGTGCCAGCAGCCCTCTTGAGGGGCGGTGGGGTCAGCCCCAGCATTTT
TRBJ1-6	TRBV30	-	once	CAWSGGQNRILNSPLHF	TGTGCCTGGAGTGGAGGACAGAACCGAATCCTGAATTCACCCCTCCACTTT
TRBJ1-1	TRBV30	-	-	CAWSAKAGAPEAFF	TGTGCCTGGAGTGCCAAGGCAGGGGCCCCTGAAGCTTTCTTT
TRBJ2-2	TRBV5-1	TRBD1	-	CASLSGGSAGELFF	TGCGCCAGCCTCTCAGGGGGCTCTGCCGGGGAGCTGTTTTTT
TRBJ1-1	TRBV29-1	-	once	CSVVGGNTEAFF	TGCAGCGTTGTAGGGGGGAACACTGAAGCTTTCTTT
TRBJ2-2	TRBV5-1	-	-	CASSPGTHTGELFF	TGCGCCAGCAGCCCGGGAACCCACACCGGGGAGCTGTTTTTT
TRBJ1-4	TRBV5-1	-	-	CASSFSGGREKLFF	TGCGCCAGCAGCTTTTCGGGGGGTCGTGAAAAACTGTTTTTT
TRBJ2-5	TRBV12-3/TRBV12-4	-	-	CASSPGTQETQYF	TGTGCCAGCAGTCCCGGGACTCAAGAGACCCAGTACTTC
TRBJ1-4	TRBV7-9	-	once	CASSLAAGNEKLFF	TGTGCCAGCAGCTTAGCAGCGGGTAATGAAAAACTGTTTTTT
TRBJ1-3	TRBV7-2	-	-	CASSRDTGSGNTIYF	TGTGCCAGCAGCCGGGACACGGGCTCTGGAAACACCATATATTTT
TRBJ1-1	TRBV25-1	-	-	CASSSQGNTEAFF	TGTGCCAGCAGTTCACAGGGGAACACTGAAGCTTTCTTT
TRBJ2-5	TRBV10-1	-	-	CASSESAGKETQYF	TGCGCCAGCAGTGAGTCCGCGGGGAAAGAGACCCAGTACTTC
TRBJ2-5	TRBV11-3	-	-	CASSRTGGEETQYF	TGTGCCAGCAGCCGCACAGGGGGGGAGGAGACCCAGTACTTC
TRBJ2-7	TRBV10-3	TRBD1	-	CAISELGQGYEQYF	TGTGCCATCAGTGAGTTAGGACAGGGCTATGAGCAGTACTTC
TRBJ1-2	TRBV30	-	-	CAWSVDRGGYTF	TGTGCCTGGAGTGTTGATAGGGGTGGCTACACCTTC
TRBJ1-2	TRBV25-1	TRBD1	once	CASRGLGVGQGAGGYTF	TGTGCCAGCAGGGGACTTGGTGTAGGACAGGGGGCAGGGGGCTACACCTTC
TRBJ2-1	TRBV7-9	-	-	CASSSRGRPYNEQFF	TGTGCCAGCAGCTCCAGGGGTAGGCCCTACAATGAGCAGTTCTTC
TRBJ2-2	TRBV2	TRBD2	-	CASSPGLAGGTGELFF	TGTGCCAGCAGCCCCGGACTAGCGGGGGGCACCGGGGAGCTGTTTTTT
TRBJ1-6	TRBV6-5	-	-	CASSYSGVQYPSPLHF	TGTGCCAGCAGTTACTCCGGGGTTCAGTATCCTTCACCCCTCCACTTT
TRBJ1-1	TRBV6-5	-	-	CASSFREEAFF	TGTGCCAGCAGCTTCAGGGAGGAAGCTTTCTTT
TRBJ2-3	TRBV11-3	TRBD1	-	CASSFDRGTDTQYF	TGTGCCAGCAGCTTTGACAGGGGCACAGATACGCAGTATTTT
TRBJ2-1	TRBV2	TRBD1	-	CASSEGTGTYNEQFF	TGTGCCAGCAGTGAAGGGACAGGGACCTACAATGAGCAGTTCTTC
TRBJ2-3	TRBV7-6	TRBD1	-	CASSLANSPGGIDTQYF	TGTGCCAGCAGCTTAGCGAATAGTCCAGGGGGCATCGATACGCAGTATTTT
TRBJ1-5	TRBV9	-	-	CASSVAAENQPQHF	TGTGCCAGCAGCGTAGCGGCCGAGAATCAGCCCCAGCATTTT
TRBJ2-7	TRBV24-1	-	once	CATSDSGLYEQYF	TGTGCCACCAGTGATTCTGGACTATACGAGCAGTACTTC
TRBJ2-7	TRBV6-6	-	-	CASSYSERGQYEQYF	TGTGCCAGCAGTTACTCGGAGAGGGGTCAATACGAGCAGTACTTC
TRBJ2-1	TRBV7-2	TRBD2	-	CASSSPGLAGALSYNEQFF	TGTGCCAGCAGCTCGCCGGGACTAGCGGGGGCCCTCTCCTACAATGAGCAGTTCTTC
TRBJ2-3	TRBV12-5	-	-	CASGLGRTGGTSTDTQYF	TGTGCTAGTGGTTTGGGAAGGACAGGTGGGACTAGCACAGATACGCAGTATTTT
TRBJ1-5	TRBV12-1	-	-	CASSFSGPERQPQHF	TGTGCCAGCAGCTTTTCGGGGCCCGAGAGGCAGCCCCAGCATTTT
TRBJ1-1	TRBV2	-	-	CASRHPRGVGTEAFF	TGTGCCAGCAGACACCCGCGGGGGGTAGGCACTGAAGCTTTCTTT
TRBJ2-1	TRBV9	TRBD2	-	CASSADLAGGKYNEQFF	TGTGCCAGCAGCGCAGACCTAGCGGGGGGGAAATACAATGAGCAGTTCTTC
TRBJ1-3	TRBV5-1	-	-	CASSALQDFSGNTIYF	TGCGCCAGCAGCGCGTTACAGGACTTCTCTGGAAACACCATATATTTT
TRBJ1-6	TRBV12-3/TRBV12-4	-	-	CASSFGGGSPLHF	TGTGCCAGCAGTTTTGGGGGAGGTTCACCCCTCCACTTT
TRBJ1-6	TRBV27	TRBD1	-	CASSFLGQGNSPLHF	TGTGCCAGCAGTTTTTTAGGACAGGGTAATTCACCCCTCCACTTT
TRBJ2-1	TRBV4-2	-	few	CASSQAGAGEQFF	TGTGCCAGCAGCCAAGCAGGGGCAGGAGAGCAGTTCTTC